The source of this T cell receptor (beta chain) is a study of T cells in Graves' hyperthyroidism and ophthalmopathy. Absence of ophthalmopathy progression within 18 months defined stable Graves' hyperthyroidism. Comment on this clonotype: What it recognizes is unknown.

The ends were cut back, 5 bases at V and 4 bases at J, with 15 bases in the middle. The CDR3 consists of 15 residues. The germline V gene encodes CDR1 LNHNV and CDR2 YYDKDF (reference sequence). Broader study findings: Separation of ophthalmopathy from stable hyperthyroidism was achieved by a 13 V-J model. Clonotypes that were expanded in thyroid above 0.001 mostly appeared in blood too.

TCR beta CDR3 regions were amplified from RNA. During a first-round RT-PCR of the TCR CDR3, the HTBI primer set was used. TCRdb re-derived calls from the multiplex PCR reads in MiXCR, one entry per CDR3 protein. Here the sample spans fewer than 700,000 distinct CDR3 sequences, 15% to 20% being singletons. The genes are TRBV15 and TRBJ2-1, with D perhaps matching TRBD2 (6 bases). Material for sequencing was blood. This clonotype was obtained from a woman aged 25 to 39 with Graves' hyperthyroidism. CDR3 in amino acids: CATSSRRDPYNEQFF. The CDR3 nucleotides read TGTGCCACCAGCTCCCGGAGGGACCCTTACAATGAGCAGTTCTTC.